The clone carrying this T cell receptor beta chain occurred a few times. Its antigen remains unknown. This sample is part of a study of cytomegalovirus exposure and HLA in healthy donors. About the study: In terms of ancestry, the Caucasian-associated cluster contained 75% to 90% of the roughly 360 genotyped donors. Study-level points and caveats: It has been reported that TCR beta sequences accurately predicted the HLA-A and HLA-B alleles of most subjects. Using the classifier, cytomegalovirus status was reportedly diagnosed with high specificity and sensitivity. Cytomegalovirus-associated status was assigned to more than 150 TCR beta chains.

This PCR relied on a set of 60 Vbeta primers and 13 Jbeta primers. Sequenced by immunoSEQ multiplex PCR; TCRdb stores in-frame clones only, minus some. The sample includes under 100,000 clones, 10% seen only once; the top ten take approximately 25%. The receptor comes from a man aged 55-75 years in good health and CMV-seropositive. The source material was PBMCs.

CDR3 residues: CASSPPTGPRAKNIQYF. The CDR3 DNA is TGTGCCAGCTCACCACCAACAGGGCCCCGAGCCAAAAACATTCAGTACTTC. The rearrangement joins TRBV18 to TRBJ2-4, with D perhaps TRBD1 (6 bases). CDR1 is KGHSH, CDR2 LQKENI, per germline. CDR3 size: 17 residues. The ends were cut back, 0 bases at V and 0 bases at J, with 12 bases in the middle. Full variable domain (outside the CDR3, taken from reference TRBV18 and TRBJ2-4): NAGVMQNPRHLVRRRGQEARLRCSPMKGHSHVYWYRQLPEEGLKFMVYLQKENIIDESGMPKERFSAEFPKEGPSILRIQQVVRGDSAAYFCASSPPTGPRAKNIQYFGAGTRLSVL.